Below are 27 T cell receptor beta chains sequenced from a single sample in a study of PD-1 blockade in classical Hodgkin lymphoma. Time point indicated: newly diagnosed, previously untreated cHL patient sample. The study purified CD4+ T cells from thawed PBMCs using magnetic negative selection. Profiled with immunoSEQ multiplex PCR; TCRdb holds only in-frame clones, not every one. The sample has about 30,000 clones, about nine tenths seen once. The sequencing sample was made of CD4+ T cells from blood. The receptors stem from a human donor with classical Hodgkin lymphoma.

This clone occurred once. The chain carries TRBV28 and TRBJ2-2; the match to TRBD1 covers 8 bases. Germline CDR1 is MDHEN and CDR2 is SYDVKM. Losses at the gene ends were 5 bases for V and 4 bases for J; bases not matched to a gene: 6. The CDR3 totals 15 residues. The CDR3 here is CASSPGGEGTGELFF. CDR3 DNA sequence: TGTGCCAGCAGTCCAGGGGGCGAAGGCACCGGGGAGCTGTTTTTT.

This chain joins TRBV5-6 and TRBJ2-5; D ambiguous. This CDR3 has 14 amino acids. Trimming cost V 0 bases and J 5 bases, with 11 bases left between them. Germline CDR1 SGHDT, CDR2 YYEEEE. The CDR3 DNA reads TGTGCCAGCAGCTTGGCTGGTCCAAGGGAGACCCAGTACTTC. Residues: CASSLAGPRETQYF.

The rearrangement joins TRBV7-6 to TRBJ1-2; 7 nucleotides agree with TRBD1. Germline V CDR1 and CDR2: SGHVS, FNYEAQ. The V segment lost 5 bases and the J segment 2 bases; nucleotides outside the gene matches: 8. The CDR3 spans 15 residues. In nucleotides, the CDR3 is TGTGCCAGCAGCCCGCAGACAGGGAGGAACTATGGCTACACCTTC. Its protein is CASSPQTGRNYGYTF. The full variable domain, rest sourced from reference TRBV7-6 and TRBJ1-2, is GAGVSQSPRYKVTKRGQDVALRCDPISGHVSLYWYRQALGQGPEFLTYFNYEAQQDKSGLPNDRFSAERPEGSISTLTIQRTEQRDSAMYRCASSPQTGRNYGYTFGSGTRLTVV.

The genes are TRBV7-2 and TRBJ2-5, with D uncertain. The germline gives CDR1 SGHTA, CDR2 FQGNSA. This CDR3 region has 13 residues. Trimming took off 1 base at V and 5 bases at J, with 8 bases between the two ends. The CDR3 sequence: CASSLGGWETQYF. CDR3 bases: TGTGCCAGCAGCTTAGGAGGCTGGGAGACCCAGTACTTC.

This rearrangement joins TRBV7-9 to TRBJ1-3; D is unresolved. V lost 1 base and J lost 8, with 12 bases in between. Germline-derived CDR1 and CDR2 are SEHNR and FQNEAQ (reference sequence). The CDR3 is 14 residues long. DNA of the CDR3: TGTGCCAGCAGCTTAGGGGCGCGGCAAGACACCATATATTTT. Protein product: CASSLGARQDTIYF. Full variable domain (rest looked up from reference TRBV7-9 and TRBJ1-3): DTGVSQNPRHKITKRGQNVTFRCDPISEHNRLYWYRQTLGQGPEFLTYFQNEAQLEKSRLLSDRFSAERPKGSFSTLEIQRTEQGDSAMYLCASSLGARQDTIYFGEGSWLTVV.

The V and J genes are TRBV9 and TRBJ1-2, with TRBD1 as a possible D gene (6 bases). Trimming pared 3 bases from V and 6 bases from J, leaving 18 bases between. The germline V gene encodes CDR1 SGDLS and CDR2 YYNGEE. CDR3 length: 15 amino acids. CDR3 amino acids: CASSGTAPGAHGYTF. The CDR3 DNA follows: TGTGCCAGCAGCGGGACGGCCCCGGGGGCGCATGGCTACACCTTC.

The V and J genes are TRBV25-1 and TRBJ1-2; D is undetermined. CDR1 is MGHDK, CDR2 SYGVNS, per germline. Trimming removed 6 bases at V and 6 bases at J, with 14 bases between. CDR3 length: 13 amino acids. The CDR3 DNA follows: TGTGCCAGCAGCCCCTCTCTAGGGAATGGCTACACCTTC. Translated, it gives CASSPSLGNGYTF.

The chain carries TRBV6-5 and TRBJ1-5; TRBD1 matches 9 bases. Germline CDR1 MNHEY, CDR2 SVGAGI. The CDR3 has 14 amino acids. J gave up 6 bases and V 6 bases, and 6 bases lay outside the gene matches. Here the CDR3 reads CASRPTGGTQPQHF. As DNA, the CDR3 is TGTGCCAGCAGGCCGACAGGGGGGACTCAGCCCCAGCATTTT.

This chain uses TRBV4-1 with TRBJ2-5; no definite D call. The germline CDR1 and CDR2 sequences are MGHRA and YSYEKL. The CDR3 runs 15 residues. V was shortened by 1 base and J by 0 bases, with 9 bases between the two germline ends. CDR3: CASSQVGSYQETQYF. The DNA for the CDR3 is TGCGCCAGCAGCCAAGTGGGCTCATACCAAGAGACCCAGTACTTC.

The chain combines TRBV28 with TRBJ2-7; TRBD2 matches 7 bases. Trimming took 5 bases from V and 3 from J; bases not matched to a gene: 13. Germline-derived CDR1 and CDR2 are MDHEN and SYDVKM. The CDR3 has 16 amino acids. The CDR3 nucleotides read TGTGCCAGCAGTCCGCGGCGGGAGTGGGGCTTCTACGAGCAGTACTTC. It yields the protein CASSPRREWGFYEQYF.

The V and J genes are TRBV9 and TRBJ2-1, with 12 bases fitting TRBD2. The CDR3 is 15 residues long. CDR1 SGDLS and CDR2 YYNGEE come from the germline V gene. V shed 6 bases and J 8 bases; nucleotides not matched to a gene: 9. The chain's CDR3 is CASTATSGSWDEQFF. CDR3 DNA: TGTGCCAGCACCGCGACTAGCGGGAGTTGGGATGAGCAGTTCTTC. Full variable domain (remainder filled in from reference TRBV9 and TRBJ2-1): DSGVTQTPKHLITATGQRVTLRCSPRSGDLSVYWYQQSLDQGLQFLIQYYNGEERAKGNILERFSAQQFPDLHSELNLSSLELGDSALYFCASTATSGSWDEQFFGPGTRLTVL.

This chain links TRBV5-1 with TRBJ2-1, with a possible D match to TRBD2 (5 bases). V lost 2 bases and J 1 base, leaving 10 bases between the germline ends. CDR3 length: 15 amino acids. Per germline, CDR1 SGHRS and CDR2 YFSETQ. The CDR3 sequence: CASSLADPSYNEQFF. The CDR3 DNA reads TGCGCCAGCAGCTTAGCGGACCCATCCTACAATGAGCAGTTCTTC.

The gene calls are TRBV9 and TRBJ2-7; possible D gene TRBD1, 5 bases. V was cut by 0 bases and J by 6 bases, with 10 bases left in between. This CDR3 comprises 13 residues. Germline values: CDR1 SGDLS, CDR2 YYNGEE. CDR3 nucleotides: TGTGCCAGCAGCGTAGGGCAGGGTGGCGAGCAGTACTTC. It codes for CASSVGQGGEQYF.

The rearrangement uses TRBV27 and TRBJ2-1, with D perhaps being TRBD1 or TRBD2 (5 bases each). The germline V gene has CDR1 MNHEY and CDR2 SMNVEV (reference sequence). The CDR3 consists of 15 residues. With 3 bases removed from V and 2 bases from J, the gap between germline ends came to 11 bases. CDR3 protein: CASSFLEDTYNEQFF. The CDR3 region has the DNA TGTGCCAGCAGTTTTCTGGAGGACACCTACAATGAGCAGTTCTTC.

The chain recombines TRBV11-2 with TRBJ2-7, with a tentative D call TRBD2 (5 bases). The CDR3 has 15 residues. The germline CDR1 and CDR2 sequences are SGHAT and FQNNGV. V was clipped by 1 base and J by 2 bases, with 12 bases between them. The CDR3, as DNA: TGTGCCAGCAGCTTAGGGGGTGAGACTACCTACGAGCAGTACGTC. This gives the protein CASSLGGETTYEQYV.

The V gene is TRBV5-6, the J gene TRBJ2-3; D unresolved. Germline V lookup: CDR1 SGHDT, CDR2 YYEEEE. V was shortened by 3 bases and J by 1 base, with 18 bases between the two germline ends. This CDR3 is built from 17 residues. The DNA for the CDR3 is TGTGCCAGCAGCTCCAACGCTAGGATTGGAGGCACAGATACGCAGTATTTT. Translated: CASSSNARIGGTDTQYF.

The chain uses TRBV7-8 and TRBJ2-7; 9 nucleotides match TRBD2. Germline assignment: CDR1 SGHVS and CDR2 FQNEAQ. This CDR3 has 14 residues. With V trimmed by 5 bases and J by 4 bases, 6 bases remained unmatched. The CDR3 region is CASSLPGLAYEQYF. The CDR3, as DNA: TGTGCCAGCAGCCTCCCTGGACTAGCGTACGAGCAGTACTTC.

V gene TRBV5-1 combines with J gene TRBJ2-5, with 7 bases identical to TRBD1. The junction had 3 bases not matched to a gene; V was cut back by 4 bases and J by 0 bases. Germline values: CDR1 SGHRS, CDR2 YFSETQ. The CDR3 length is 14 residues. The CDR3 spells CASSPGQYQETQYF. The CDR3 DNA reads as TGCGCCAGCAGCCCGGGACAGTACCAAGAGACCCAGTACTTC.

The CDR3 reads CASSKSLAGTDTQYF. The CDR3 nucleotides are TGTGCCAGCAGTAAAAGTCTGGCAGGCACAGATACGCAGTATTTT. The chain uses TRBV27 and TRBJ2-3; D not certain. The CDR3 runs to 15 residues. Germline-derived CDR1 and CDR2 are MNHEY and SMNVEV (reference sequence). The ends were cut back, 5 bases at V and 1 base at J, with 13 bases in the middle.

Written as DNA, the CDR3 is TGTGCCAGCAGCTTAAGACGCAATCAGCCCCAGCATTTT. Protein: CASSLRRNQPQHF. V is TRBV11-2 and J is TRBJ1-5; the D is unclear. The length of the CDR3 is 13 residues. The germline gives CDR1 SGHAT, CDR2 FQNNGV. V gave up 2 bases and J gave up 2 bases, with 4 bases separating them. Drawing the rest from reference TRBV11-2 and TRBJ1-5, the complete variable domain is EAGVAQSPRYKIIEKRQSVAFWCNPISGHATLYWYQQILGQGPKLLIQFQNNGVVDDSQLPKDRFSAERLKGVDSTLKIQPAKLEDSAVYLCASSLRRNQPQHFGDGTRLSIL.

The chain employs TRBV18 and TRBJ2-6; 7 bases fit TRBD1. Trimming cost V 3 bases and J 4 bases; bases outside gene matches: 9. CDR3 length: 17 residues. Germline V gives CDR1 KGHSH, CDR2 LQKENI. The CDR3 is CASSPPRGPSGANVLTF. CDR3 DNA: TGTGCCAGCTCACCGCCGAGGGGGCCCTCGGGGGCCAACGTCCTGACTTTC.

CDR3 nucleotides: TGTGCCAGCAGTGGGGGGGGAGCGGGCAGGGTCCACGAGCAGTACGTC. It specifies CASSGGGAGRVHEQYV. The J gene is TRBJ2-7, the V gene TRBV6-1, with 7 nucleotides matching TRBD2. The ends lost 4 bases at V and 5 bases at J; junction bases unmatched: 14. This CDR3 is built from 16 residues. Per the germline V gene, CDR1 is MNHNS and CDR2 is SASEGT.

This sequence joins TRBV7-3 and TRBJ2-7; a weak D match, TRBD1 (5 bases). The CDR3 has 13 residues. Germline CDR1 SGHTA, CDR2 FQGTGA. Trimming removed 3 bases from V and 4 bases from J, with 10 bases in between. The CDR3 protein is CASSFGRGYEQYF. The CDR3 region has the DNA TGTGCCAGCAGCTTTGGTAGGGGTTACGAGCAGTACTTC.

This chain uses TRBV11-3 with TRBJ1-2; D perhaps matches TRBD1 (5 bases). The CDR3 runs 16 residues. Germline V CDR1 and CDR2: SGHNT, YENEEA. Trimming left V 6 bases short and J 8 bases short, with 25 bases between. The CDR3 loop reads CASSSGTANLWGGYTF. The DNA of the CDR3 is TGTGCCAGCAGTTCCGGGACCGCGAACCTATGGGGCGGCTACACCTTC. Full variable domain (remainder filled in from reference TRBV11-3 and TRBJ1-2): EAGVVQSPRYKIIEKKQPVAFWCNPISGHNTLYWYLQNLGQGPELLIRYENEEAVDDSQLPKDRFSAERLKGVDSTLKIQPAELGDSAVYLCASSSGTANLWGGYTFGSGTRLTVV.

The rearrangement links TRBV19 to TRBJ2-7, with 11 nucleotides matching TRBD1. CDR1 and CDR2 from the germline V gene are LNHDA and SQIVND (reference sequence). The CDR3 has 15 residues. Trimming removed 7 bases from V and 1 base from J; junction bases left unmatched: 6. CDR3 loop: CASTAGQGVSYEQYF. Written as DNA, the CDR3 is TGTGCCAGTACCGCGGGACAGGGGGTTTCCTACGAGCAGTACTTC.

CDR3 in amino acids: CASTEQGPSSGNTIYF. In DNA form, the CDR3 reads TGTGCCAGCACCGAACAGGGGCCAAGCTCTGGAAACACCATATATTTT. This chain connects TRBV28 to TRBJ1-3; TRBD1 agrees at 7 bases. J gave up 0 bases and V 7 bases, and 9 bases lay outside the gene matches. Germline values: CDR1 MDHEN, CDR2 SYDVKM. The length of the CDR3 is 16 residues.

The CDR3 sequence is CASGDSRGIPYEQYF. The CDR3 DNA reads TGTGCTAGTGGCGACAGCAGAGGGATCCCCTACGAGCAGTACTTC. The genes are TRBV12-5 and TRBJ2-7, with D perhaps given as TRBD1 or TRBD2 (5 bases each). CDR1 is LGHNT, CDR2 FRNRAP, per germline. Trimming removed 6 bases from V and 2 bases from J, with 17 bases in between. The CDR3 consists of 15 residues.